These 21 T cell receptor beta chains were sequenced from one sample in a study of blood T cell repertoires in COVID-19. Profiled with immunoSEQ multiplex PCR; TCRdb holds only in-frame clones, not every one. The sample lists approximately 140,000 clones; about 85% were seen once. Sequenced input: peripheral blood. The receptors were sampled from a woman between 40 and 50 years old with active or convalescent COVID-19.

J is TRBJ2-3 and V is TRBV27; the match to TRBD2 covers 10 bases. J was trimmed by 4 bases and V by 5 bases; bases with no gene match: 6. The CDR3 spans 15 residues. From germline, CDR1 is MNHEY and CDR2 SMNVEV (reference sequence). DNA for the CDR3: TGTGCCAGCAGTCCCCCTAGCGGGGGCCCAGATACGCAGTATTTT. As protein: CASSPPSGGPDTQYF.

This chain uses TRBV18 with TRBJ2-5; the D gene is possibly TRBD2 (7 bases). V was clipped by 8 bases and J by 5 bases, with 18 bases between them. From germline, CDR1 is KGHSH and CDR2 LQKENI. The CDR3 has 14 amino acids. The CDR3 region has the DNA TGTGCCAGCCTCGGGGGGCGGACCGCGGAGACCCAGTACTTC. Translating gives CASLGGRTAETQYF.

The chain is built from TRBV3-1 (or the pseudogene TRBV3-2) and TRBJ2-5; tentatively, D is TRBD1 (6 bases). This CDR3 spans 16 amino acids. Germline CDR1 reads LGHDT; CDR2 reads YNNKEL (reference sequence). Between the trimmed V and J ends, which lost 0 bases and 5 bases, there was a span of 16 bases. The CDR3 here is CASSQDWGPTGETQYF. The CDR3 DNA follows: TGTGCCAGCAGCCAAGATTGGGGGCCAACCGGGGAGACCCAGTACTTC.

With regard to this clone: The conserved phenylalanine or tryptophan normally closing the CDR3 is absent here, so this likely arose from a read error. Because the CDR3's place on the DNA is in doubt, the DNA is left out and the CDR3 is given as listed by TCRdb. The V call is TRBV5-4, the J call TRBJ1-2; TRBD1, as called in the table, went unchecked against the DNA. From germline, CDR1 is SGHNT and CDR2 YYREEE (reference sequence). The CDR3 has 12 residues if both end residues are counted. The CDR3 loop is CASSDAGTGVRI.

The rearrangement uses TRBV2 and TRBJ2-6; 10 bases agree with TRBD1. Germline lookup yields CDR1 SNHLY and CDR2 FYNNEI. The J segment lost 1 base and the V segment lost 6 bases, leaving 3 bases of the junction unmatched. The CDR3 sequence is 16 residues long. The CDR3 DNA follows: TGTGCCAGCAGAGGGGACAGGGGATCTGGGGCCAACGTCCTGACTTTC. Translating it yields CASRGDRGSGANVLTF.

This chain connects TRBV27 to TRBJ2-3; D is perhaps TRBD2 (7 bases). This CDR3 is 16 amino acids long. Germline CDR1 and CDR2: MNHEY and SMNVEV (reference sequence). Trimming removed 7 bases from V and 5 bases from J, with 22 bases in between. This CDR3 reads CASIPGGQEGGDTQYF. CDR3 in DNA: TGTGCCAGCATTCCCGGGGGGCAGGAGGGCGGAGATACGCAGTATTTT.

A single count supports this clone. The CDR3: CASTSDRDGNQPQHF. In DNA form, the CDR3 reads TGTGCCAGCACCTCTGACAGGGACGGCAATCAGCCCCAGCATTTT. The V call is TRBV5-8, the J call TRBJ1-5, with TRBD1 matching 7 bases. Germline CDR1 reads SGHTS; CDR2 reads YDEGEE. The CDR3 is 15 residues long. V shed 6 bases, J shed 2 bases, and the junction held 8 bases outside the gene matches.

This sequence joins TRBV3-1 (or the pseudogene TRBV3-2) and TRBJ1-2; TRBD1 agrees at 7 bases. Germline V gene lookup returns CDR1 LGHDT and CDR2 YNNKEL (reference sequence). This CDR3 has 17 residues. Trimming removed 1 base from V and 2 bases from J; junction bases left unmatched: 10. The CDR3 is CASSQASLGQTNYGYTF. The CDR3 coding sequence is TGTGCCAGCAGCCAAGCGAGCTTGGGACAGACCAACTATGGCTACACCTTC.

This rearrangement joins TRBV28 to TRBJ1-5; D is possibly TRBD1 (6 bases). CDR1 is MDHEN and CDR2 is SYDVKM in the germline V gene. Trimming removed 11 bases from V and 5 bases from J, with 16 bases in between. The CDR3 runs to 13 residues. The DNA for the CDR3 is TGTGCCGGGGGTCCCGGGACATATCAGCCCCAGCATTTT. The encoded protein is CAGGPGTYQPQHF.

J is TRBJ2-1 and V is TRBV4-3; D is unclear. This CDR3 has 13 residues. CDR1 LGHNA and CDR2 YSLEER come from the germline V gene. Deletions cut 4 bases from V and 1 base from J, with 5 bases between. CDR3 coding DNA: TGCGCCAGCAGCCTCGTATCCTACAATGAGCAGTTCTTC. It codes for CASSLVSYNEQFF.

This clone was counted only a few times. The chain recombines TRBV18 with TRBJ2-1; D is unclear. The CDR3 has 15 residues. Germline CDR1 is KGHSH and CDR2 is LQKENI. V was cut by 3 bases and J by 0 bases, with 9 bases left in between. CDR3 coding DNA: TGTGCCAGCTCACCGTCACAGAGCTCCTACAATGAGCAGTTCTTC. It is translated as CASSPSQSSYNEQFF.

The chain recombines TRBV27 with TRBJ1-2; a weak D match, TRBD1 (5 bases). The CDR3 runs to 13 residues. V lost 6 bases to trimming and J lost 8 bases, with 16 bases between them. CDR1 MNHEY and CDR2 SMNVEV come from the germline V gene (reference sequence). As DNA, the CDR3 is TGTGCCAGCAGCCGCGGAGGGGATCGCGGCTACACCTTC. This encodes CASSRGGDRGYTF.

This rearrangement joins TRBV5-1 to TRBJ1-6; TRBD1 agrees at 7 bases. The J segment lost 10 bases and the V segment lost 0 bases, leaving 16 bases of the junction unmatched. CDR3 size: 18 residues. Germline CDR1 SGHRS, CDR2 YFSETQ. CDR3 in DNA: TGCGCCAGCAGCTTGGTTATAGGAACAGGGGTACGAGGCTCACCCCTCCACTTT. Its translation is CASSLVIGTGVRGSPLHF. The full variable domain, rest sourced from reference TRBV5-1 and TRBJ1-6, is KAGVTQTPRYLIKTRGQQVTLSCSPISGHRSVSWYQQTPGQGLQFLFEYFSETQRNKGNFPGRFSGRQFSNSRSEMNVSTLELGDSALYLCASSLVIGTGVRGSPLHFGNGTRLTVT.

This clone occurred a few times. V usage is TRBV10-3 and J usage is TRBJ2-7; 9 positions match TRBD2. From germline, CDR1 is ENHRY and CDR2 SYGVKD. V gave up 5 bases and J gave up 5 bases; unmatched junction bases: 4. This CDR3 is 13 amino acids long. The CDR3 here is CAISNLAGNEQYF. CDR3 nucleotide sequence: TGTGCCATCAGTAATCTAGCGGGAAACGAGCAGTACTTC.

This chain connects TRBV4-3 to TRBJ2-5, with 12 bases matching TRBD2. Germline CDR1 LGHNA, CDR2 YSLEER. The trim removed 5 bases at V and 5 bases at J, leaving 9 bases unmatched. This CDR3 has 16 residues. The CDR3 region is CASSSGLAGPRETQYF. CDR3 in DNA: TGCGCCAGCAGCTCGGGACTAGCGGGCCCACGGGAGACCCAGTACTTC.

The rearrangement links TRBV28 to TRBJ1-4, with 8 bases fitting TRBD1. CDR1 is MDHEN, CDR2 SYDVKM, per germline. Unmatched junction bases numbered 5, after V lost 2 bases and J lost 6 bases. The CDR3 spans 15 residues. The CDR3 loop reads CASSLRQGADEKLFF. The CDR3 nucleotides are TGTGCCAGCAGTTTAAGGCAGGGGGCAGATGAAAAACTGTTTTTT.

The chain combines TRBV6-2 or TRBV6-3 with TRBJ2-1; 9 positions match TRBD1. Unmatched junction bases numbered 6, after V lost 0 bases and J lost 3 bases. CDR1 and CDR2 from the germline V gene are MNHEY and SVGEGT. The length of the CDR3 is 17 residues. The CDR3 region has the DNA TGTGCCAGCAGTTACTCGAGAACGGGACAGGGCTACAATGAGCAGTTCTTC. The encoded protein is CASSYSRTGQGYNEQFF.

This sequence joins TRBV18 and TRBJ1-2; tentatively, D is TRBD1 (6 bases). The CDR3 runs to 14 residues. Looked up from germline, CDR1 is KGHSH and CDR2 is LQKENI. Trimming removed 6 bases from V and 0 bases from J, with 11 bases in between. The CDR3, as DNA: TGTGCCAGCTCTTTGACAGGTACTAACTATGGCTACACCTTC. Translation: CASSLTGTNYGYTF.

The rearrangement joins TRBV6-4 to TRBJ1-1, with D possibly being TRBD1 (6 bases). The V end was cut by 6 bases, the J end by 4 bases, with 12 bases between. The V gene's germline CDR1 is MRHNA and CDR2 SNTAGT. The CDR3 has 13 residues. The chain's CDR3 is CASSRQVGTEAFF. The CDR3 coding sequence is TGTGCCAGCAGCAGACAGGTGGGCACTGAAGCTTTCTTT.

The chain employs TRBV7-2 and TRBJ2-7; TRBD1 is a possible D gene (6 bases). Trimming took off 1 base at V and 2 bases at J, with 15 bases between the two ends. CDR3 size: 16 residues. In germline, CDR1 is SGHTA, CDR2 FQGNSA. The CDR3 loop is CASSLGVYRATYEQYF. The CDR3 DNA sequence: TGTGCCAGCAGCTTAGGGGTGTACAGGGCCACCTACGAGCAGTACTTC.

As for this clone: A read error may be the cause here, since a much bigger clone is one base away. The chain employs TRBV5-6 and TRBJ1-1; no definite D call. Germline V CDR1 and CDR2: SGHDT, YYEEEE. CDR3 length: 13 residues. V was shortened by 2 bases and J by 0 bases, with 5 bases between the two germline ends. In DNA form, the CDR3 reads TGTGCCAGCAGCTTAGAGGTGAACACTGAAGCTTTCTTT. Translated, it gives CASSLEVNTEAFF.